The sequence of this T cell receptor beta chain was determined in a study of PD-1 blockade in mismatch repair-deficient tumors. A few pembrolizumab responders had their TCRs sequenced. The data were produced by immunoSEQ multiplex PCR, yet TCRdb's version contains in-frame clones alone and is incomplete. The repertoire holds some 66,000 clones, with around 88% as singletons. CDR1 is SEHNR, CDR2 FQNEAQ, per germline (reference sequence). The J segment lost 0 bases and the V segment lost 10 bases, leaving 8 bases of the junction unmatched. This CDR3 is 14 amino acids long. The V call is TRBV7-9, the J call TRBJ2-5, with 7 bases fitting TRBD1. The sequenced sample was peripheral blood, obtained 52 weeks after starting pembrolizumab. This TCR was sampled from an adult with mismatch repair-deficient cancer. Here the CDR3 DNA reads TGTGCCATCCCGAGAGACAGGGACCAAGAGACCCAGTACTTC. Amino acid sequence: CAIPRDRDQETQYF. Looking up the rest from reference TRBV7-9 and TRBJ2-5 gives the full variable domain: DTGVSQNPRHKITKRGQNVTFRCDPISEHNRLYWYRQTLGQGPEFLTYFQNEAQLEKSRLLSDRFSAERPKGSFSTLEIQRTEQGDSAMYLCAIPRDRDQETQYFGPGTRLLVL.